These 9 T cell receptor beta chains were all obtained from the same sample, sequenced in a study of T cell responses to AZD1222 COVID-19 vaccine. Produced via immunoSEQ multiplex PCR; TCRdb's table is partial and in-frame only. The sample includes 95,000 to 150,000 clones, approximately 85% of them seen just once. The input for sequencing was peripheral blood, taken on day 0 of AZD1222 vaccination. These receptors all come from an adult in good health.

This clone was picked up one time. The genes are TRBV5-1 and TRBJ1-6; D is undetermined. Deletions cut 4 bases from V and 0 bases from J, with 17 bases between. Germline V gene data show CDR1 as SGHRS and CDR2 as YFSETQ. The CDR3 runs to 18 residues. For the CDR3, the DNA is TGCGCCAGCAGCCCCCACGGACGGGAGAGCTCCTATAATTCACCCCTCCACTTT. This encodes CASSPHGRESSYNSPLHF.

This rearrangement joins TRBV9 to TRBJ2-2; 9 bases map to TRBD1. The CDR3 consists of 16 residues. From germline, CDR1 is SGDLS and CDR2 YYNGEE. V lost 4 bases, J lost 5 bases, and 9 bases stayed unmatched. CDR3 residues: CASSPTGTGRTGELFF. DNA of the CDR3: TGTGCCAGCAGCCCCACCGGGACAGGGCGGACCGGGGAGCTGTTTTTT.

This sequence joins TRBV2 and TRBJ1-5, with D unresolved. Per the germline V gene, CDR1 is SNHLY and CDR2 is FYNNEI. The CDR3 consists of 13 residues. With 6 bases removed from V and 2 bases from J, the gap between germline ends came to 8 bases. The CDR3 is CASRVGGNQPQHF. CDR3 bases: TGTGCCAGCAGGGTTGGCGGCAATCAGCCCCAGCATTTT.

This clone was detected only a few times. CDR3 amino acids: CASSPPGDRVNTEAFF. DNA for the CDR3: TGTGCCAGCAGCCCTCCTGGGGACAGGGTGAACACTGAAGCTTTCTTT. This chain connects TRBV11-2 to TRBJ1-1, with 9 bases matching TRBD1. J lost 0 bases, V lost 5 bases, and 7 bases had no gene match. Germline V CDR1 and CDR2: SGHAT, FQNNGV. The CDR3 consists of 16 residues. Filled out from reference TRBV11-2 and TRBJ1-1, the complete variable domain reads EAGVAQSPRYKIIEKRQSVAFWCNPISGHATLYWYQQILGQGPKLLIQFQNNGVVDDSQLPKDRFSAERLKGVDSTLKIQPAKLEDSAVYLCASSPPGDRVNTEAFFGQGTRLTVV.

The V and J genes are TRBV11-2 and TRBJ2-7, with 10 nucleotides matching TRBD2. In germline, CDR1 is SGHAT, CDR2 FQNNGV. This CDR3 region has 18 residues. Unmatched junction bases numbered 16, after V lost 3 bases and J lost 5 bases. The CDR3 DNA sequence: TGTGCCAGCAGCTTTTCCGGGGGTCGGCCTAGCGGGGGCGACGAGCAGTACTTC. Translated: CASSFSGGRPSGGDEQYF.

This chain uses TRBV11-2 with TRBJ2-3; a weak D match, TRBD1 (6 bases). This CDR3 is 12 amino acids long. CDR1 is SGHAT, CDR2 FQNNGV, per germline. The germline V and J ends were trimmed by 2 bases and 8 bases, with 8 bases remaining between them. The CDR3 region is CASSLKGGTQYF. In DNA form, the CDR3 reads TGTGCCAGCAGCTTAAAAGGGGGTACGCAGTATTTT.

Regarding this clone: This sample includes further DNA sequences coding for the same CDR3. The V and J genes are TRBV5-4 and TRBJ2-1; a possible D gene is TRBD2 (7 bases). V was pared by 1 base and J by 6 bases, with 8 bases between. Germline-derived CDR1 and CDR2 are SGHNT and YYREEE (reference sequence). This CDR3 contains 13 residues. In nucleotides, the CDR3 is TGTGCCAGCAGCTTGAGGGGGGGCAATGAGCAGTTCTTC. It specifies CASSLRGGNEQFF.

The chain uses TRBV7-2 and TRBJ2-7, with D tentatively TRBD1 (6 bases). The V gene lost 1 base and the J gene lost 2 bases, with 12 bases spanning the gap. CDR1 SGHTA and CDR2 FQGNSA come from the germline V gene. This CDR3 is built from 15 residues. The CDR3 reads CASSLVQTGTYEQYF. For the CDR3, the DNA is TGTGCCAGCAGCTTAGTCCAGACAGGTACCTACGAGCAGTACTTC.

Notes on this clone: A junction boundary mismatches the germline segment, possibly from a read error. The chain joins TRBV6-1 to TRBJ2-1; 8 bases line up with TRBD1. This CDR3 comprises 15 residues. Germline CDR1 MNHNS, CDR2 SASEGT. Here the CDR3 reads CASSEADRVYNEQFF. In nucleotides, the CDR3 is TGTGCCAGCAGCGAAGCGGACAGGGTCTACAATGAGCAGTTCTTC.